This entry lists 25 T cell receptor beta chains sequenced from one sample in a study of beta chain features in type 1 diabetes. The isolated RNA, all of it, was reverse transcribed, so expressed TCRB transcripts were what got sequenced. Method: immunoSEQ multiplex PCR; TCRdb's copy keeps in-frame clones and lacks some. The repertoire holds about 320,000 clones, around 13% seen once, with about 6.7% in the top ten. The sequencing sample was made of central memory CD4+ T cells from blood. Receptors were obtained from a young man in good health.

V and J are TRBV2 and TRBJ2-7, with D possibly TRBD2 on 5 matching bases. Germline loops: CDR1 SNHLY, CDR2 FYNNEI. Trimming pared 4 bases from V and 5 bases from J, leaving 9 bases between. The CDR3 loop spans 12 amino acids. The CDR3 region is CASSVREHEQYV. In DNA, the CDR3 is TGTGCCAGCAGTGTTAGGGAGCACGAGCAGTACGTC.

Concerning this clone itself: At one end, the junction sequence differs from germline, possibly due to a read error. The CDR3 protein is CASSFLDRGPYGYTF. CDR3 coding DNA: TGTGCCAGCAGTTTTCTGGACAGGGGCCCGTATGGGTACACCTTC. The J gene is TRBJ1-2, the V gene TRBV28, with 9 bases lining up with TRBD1. Germline-derived CDR1 and CDR2 are MDHEN and SYDVKM. This CDR3 has 15 residues.

This clone turned up a few times. The rearrangement links TRBV27 to TRBJ2-3, with 12 bases matching TRBD2. The CDR3 runs 15 residues. The germline gives CDR1 MNHEY, CDR2 SMNVEV (reference sequence). V trimming: 4 bases; J trimming: 6 bases; junction bases outside the gene matches: 5. The CDR3 bases are TGTGCCAGCAGTTATACGGGACTAGCGGGCGATACGCAGTATTTT. Protein product: CASSYTGLAGDTQYF.

This chain uses TRBV27 with TRBJ1-2, with D possibly matching TRBD1 (6 bases). The CDR3 is 15 amino acids. V was pared by 5 bases and J by 4 bases, with 17 bases between. The germline CDR1 and CDR2 sequences are MNHEY and SMNVEV (reference sequence). CDR3 sequence reads: CASSPEPGESYGYTF. In nucleotides, the CDR3 is TGTGCCAGCAGTCCCGAGCCAGGGGAAAGCTATGGCTACACCTTC.

This clone was seen a few times. The genes are TRBV5-6 and TRBJ1-5; possibly TRBD1 for D (5 bases). CDR1 is SGHDT and CDR2 is YYEEEE in the germline V gene. V was trimmed by 1 base and J by 4 bases, leaving 9 bases between them. This CDR3 spans 14 amino acids. The CDR3: CASSLKGTNQPQHF. The CDR3 nucleotides read TGTGCCAGCAGCTTGAAGGGGACTAATCAGCCCCAGCATTTT.

This clone appeared a few times. The chain joins TRBV7-9 to TRBJ2-6; D remains ambiguous. With 7 bases removed from V and 2 bases from J, the gap between germline ends came to 6 bases. This CDR3 has 13 residues. Germline-derived CDR1 and CDR2 are SEHNR and FQNEAQ (reference sequence). CDR3 nucleotides: TGTGCCAGCAATGTCCCTGGGGCCAACGTCCTGACTTTC. It specifies CASNVPGANVLTF. The variable domain in full, completed from reference TRBV7-9 and TRBJ2-6, reads DTGVSQNPRHKITKRGQNVTFRCDPISEHNRLYWYRQTLGQGPEFLTYFQNEAQLEKSRLLSDRFSAERPKGSFSTLEIQRTEQGDSAMYLCASNVPGANVLTFGAGSRLTVL.

Only a few counts were recorded for this clone. A read error may be the cause here, since a much bigger clone is one base away. The gene calls are TRBV18 and TRBJ1-2; D is unresolved. This CDR3 contains 11 residues. Trimming cost V 2 bases and J 6 bases, with 4 bases left between them. Germline V CDR1 and CDR2: KGHSH, LQKENI. For the CDR3, the DNA is TGTGCCAGCTCACCAGGGGATGGCTACACCTTC. Amino acid sequence: CASSPGDGYTF. Variable domain in full (rest from reference TRBV18 and TRBJ1-2): NAGVMQNPRHLVRRRGQEARLRCSPMKGHSHVYWYRQLPEEGLKFMVYLQKENIIDESGMPKERFSAEFPKEGPSILRIQQVVRGDSAAYFCASSPGDGYTFGSGTRLTVV.

The chain is built from TRBV7-2 and TRBJ2-1; 8 bases line up with TRBD1. CDR1 is SGHTA, CDR2 FQGNSA, per germline. Trimming took 3 bases from V and 5 from J; bases not matched to a gene: 12. This CDR3 has 17 residues. The DNA for the CDR3 is TGTGCCAGCAGCTTGCTGGTCCGGACAGGGATAAACAATGAGCAGTTCTTC. This sequence encodes CASSLLVRTGINNEQFF.

J is TRBJ1-5 and V is TRBV7-9; D perhaps matches TRBD1 (6 bases). The V end lost 5 bases, the J end lost 5 bases, and 10 bases lay between the germline ends. Looked up from germline, CDR1 is SEHNR and CDR2 is FQNEAQ (reference sequence). The CDR3 covers 13 residues. This CDR3 reads CASSRDRYQPQHF. The CDR3 region has the DNA TGTGCCAGCAGCCGCGACAGGTATCAGCCCCAGCATTTT.

This rearrangement joins TRBV6-5 to TRBJ2-7; TRBD2 aligns across 11 bases. From germline, CDR1 is MNHEY and CDR2 SVGAGI. The trim removed 5 bases at V and 6 bases at J, leaving 6 bases unmatched. The CDR3 totals 14 residues. The CDR3 region has the DNA TGTGCCAGCAGTCCGACTAGCGGGACAATCGAGCAGTACGTC. Protein sequence: CASSPTSGTIEQYV.

This clone was observed a handful of times. This chain links TRBV4-1 with TRBJ2-1, with a tentative D call TRBD1 (8 bases). V was cut by 5 bases and J by 5 bases, with 19 bases left in between. The length of the CDR3 is 16 residues. Germline V gene lookup returns CDR1 MGHRA and CDR2 YSYEKL. In nucleotides, the CDR3 is TGCGCCAGCAGCGGAACACAGGGGGGGACCGACAATGAGCAGTTCTTC. Its protein product is CASSGTQGGTDNEQFF.

This clone was found a few times. The chain couples TRBV6-1 to TRBJ1-1; no clear D. Trimming stripped 6 bases from V and 0 bases from J, with 8 bases between. The length of the CDR3 is 13 residues. Germline assignment: CDR1 MNHNS and CDR2 SASEGT. The CDR3, as DNA: TGTGCCAGCAGGGCTTTATTGAACACTGAAGCTTTCTTT. Translating gives CASRALLNTEAFF.

The genes are TRBV7-6 and TRBJ1-1; D is ambiguous. CDR3 size: 17 residues. The germline V and J ends were trimmed by 5 bases and 3 bases, with 22 bases remaining between them. Germline lookup yields CDR1 SGHVS and CDR2 FNYEAQ. The CDR3: CASSPTWEQRVYTEAFF. In DNA, the CDR3 is TGTGCCAGCAGCCCCACCTGGGAACAGCGGGTGTACACTGAAGCTTTCTTT.

This clone was observed a handful of times. This sequence joins TRBV7-9 and TRBJ2-7; a weak D match, TRBD1 (6 bases). The V gene's germline CDR1 is SEHNR and CDR2 FQNEAQ (reference sequence). There are 13 residues in the CDR3. Trimming cost V 5 bases and J 9 bases, with 17 bases left between them. For the CDR3, the DNA is TGTGCCAGCAGCCAAAAAAGGGACAACCCGCAGTACTTC. It yields the protein CASSQKRDNPQYF.

This clone appeared a few times. The chain recombines TRBV4-2 with TRBJ1-3; possible D gene TRBD1, 5 bases. The CDR3 consists of 14 residues. V was cut by 1 base and J by 8 bases, with 12 bases left in between. In germline, CDR1 is LGHNA, CDR2 YNFKEQ. The DNA for the CDR3 is TGTGCCAGCAGCCAAGGGCCCCGGGGGGACACCATATATTTT. It codes for CASSQGPRGDTIYF.

This clone was detected a few times. This rearrangement joins TRBV6-1 to TRBJ1-6; unclear D gene. This CDR3 spans 13 amino acids. From germline, CDR1 is MNHNS and CDR2 SASEGT. V dropped 1 base and J dropped 8 bases, with 6 bases sitting between them. The CDR3 loop reads CASSEVGDSPLHF. For the CDR3, the DNA is TGTGCCAGCAGTGAAGTCGGGGATTCACCCCTCCACTTT.

This clone was found a few times. This sequence joins TRBV12-5 and TRBJ1-5; D is unresolved. The CDR3 sequence is 12 residues long. V lost 9 bases, J lost 5 bases, and 11 bases lay in between. Germline V gene data show CDR1 as LGHNT and CDR2 as FRNRAP. The CDR3 loop is CASGAGDQPQHF. CDR3 bases: TGTGCTAGCGGAGCGGGCGATCAGCCCCAGCATTTT.

The chain combines TRBV7-2 with TRBJ2-3; 9 bases agree with TRBD2. Germline trimming cut 1 base from V and 6 bases from J; bases unmatched to any gene: 11. Germline loops: CDR1 SGHTA, CDR2 FQGNSA. There are 17 residues in the CDR3. CDR3 nucleotide sequence: TGTGCCAGCAGCTTAGTTGCTAGCGGGGCGGCCTACGATACGCAGTATTTT. Its translation is CASSLVASGAAYDTQYF.

This clone was counted ten times or more. The chain recombines TRBV5-6 with TRBJ2-7; 8 positions match TRBD1. The V and J ends lost 3 bases and 7 bases, in that order; junction bases with no gene match: 15. In germline, CDR1 is SGHDT, CDR2 YYEEEE. The CDR3 loop spans 16 amino acids. The CDR3 DNA is TGTGCCAGCAGCTCAATGGGATACTCGGACAGGGAAGAGCAGTACTTC. This encodes CASSSMGYSDREEQYF.

This chain uses TRBV5-1 with TRBJ1-3; tentatively, D is TRBD1 (6 bases). Germline CDR1 reads SGHRS; CDR2 reads YFSETQ. This CDR3 is built from 16 residues. V was trimmed by 4 bases and J by 1 base, leaving 15 bases between them. CDR3 residues: CASSLQWGASGNTIYF. The CDR3 region has the DNA TGCGCCAGCAGCCTTCAATGGGGGGCTTCTGGAAACACCATATATTTT.

To note about this clone: Other nucleotide sequences in the sample specify the same CDR3. CDR3 amino acids: CASSLGQMNTEAFF. In nucleotides, the CDR3 is TGCGCCAGCAGCTTAGGCCAGATGAACACTGAAGCTTTCTTT. The V call is TRBV5-1, the J call TRBJ1-1; D is uncertain. V was cut by 2 bases and J by 0 bases, with 8 bases left in between. The CDR3 runs 14 residues. Per germline, CDR1 SGHRS and CDR2 YFSETQ.

V gene TRBV4-3 combines with J gene TRBJ2-2; D is perhaps TRBD1 (6 bases). V was clipped by 1 base and J by 3 bases, with 15 bases between them. The CDR3 length is 17 residues. Germline V lookup: CDR1 LGHNA, CDR2 YSLEER. The CDR3 bases are TGCGCCAGCAGCCAAGCGGTAGGGGGTGGGTACACCGGGGAGCTGTTTTTT. As protein: CASSQAVGGGYTGELFF.

There are a few counts of this clone. The rearrangement links TRBV6-1 to TRBJ1-1, with D possibly being TRBD1 (6 bases). Germline V gene sequence: CDR1 MNHNS, CDR2 SASEGT. This CDR3 spans 16 amino acids. Trimming took 3 bases from V and 4 from J, leaving 18 bases between them. CDR3 region: CASSEGGGRPLTEAFF. The DNA for the CDR3 is TGTGCCAGCAGTGAGGGAGGGGGGCGCCCCCTCACTGAAGCTTTCTTT.

This clone was detected a few times. The rearrangement uses TRBV19 and TRBJ2-5; TRBD2 might be the D (5 bases). Per the germline V gene, CDR1 is LNHDA and CDR2 is SQIVND (reference sequence). V gave up 8 bases and J gave up 0 bases, with 13 bases separating them. This CDR3 is 14 amino acids long. CDR3 bases: TGTGCCAGTCGTTCCTTCGGGAACCAAGAGACCCAGTACTTC. Amino acid sequence: CASRSFGNQETQYF.

This clone was counted ten times or more. The chain employs TRBV14 and TRBJ2-3; D is uncertain. The CDR3 is 12 amino acids. Looked up from germline, CDR1 is SGHDN and CDR2 is FVKESK. V was shortened by 1 base and J by 8 bases, with 7 bases between the two germline ends. The CDR3 region is CASSQGLTTQYF. DNA of the CDR3: TGTGCCAGCAGCCAAGGTCTGACTACGCAGTATTTT.